The rows below give T cell receptor beta chains drawn from one sample of a study of glioma-infiltrating T cells after dendritic cell vaccination. The repertoire was sequenced with immunoSEQ multiplex PCR; TCRdb's copy has only in-frame clones and lacks some. The sample includes 65,000 to 90,000 clones, approximately 80% of them seen just once. Sequencing used blood, obtained before dendritic cell vaccination. Every receptor here comes from a human donor with glioblastoma. Each CDR3 is given with its conserved first and last residue. Each record gives: D gene, clone size, J gene, V gene, CDR3 protein, CDR3 DNA. D genes are given only for firm matches. For some rows the clone size is stated as once, few or many, or as a class when expanded; others skip it.

>.|.|TRBJ1-5|TRBV18
CASSPGRDQPQHF
TGTGCCAGCTCACCCGGCAGGGATCAGCCCCAGCATTTT
>.|.|TRBJ2-1|TRBV6-4
CASSLEGWGNEQFF
TGTGCCAGCAGTCTGGAGGGGTGGGGGAATGAGCAGTTCTTC
>.|.|TRBJ2-3|TRBV29-1
CSVGGLNTDTQYF
TGCAGCGTCGGTGGTCTAAATACAGATACGCAGTATTTT
>TRBD2|.|TRBJ2-1|TRBV6-5
CASSYGGDSSYNEQFF
TGTGCCAGCAGTTACGGGGGGGATTCTTCCTACAATGAGCAGTTCTTC
>.|.|TRBJ1-3|TRBV10-2
CASSERLNSGNTIYF
TGCGCCAGCAGTGAAAGACTTAACTCTGGAAACACCATATATTTT
>TRBD1|.|TRBJ1-6|TRBV27
CASSSPDRVGSPLHF
TGTGCCAGCAGTTCCCCGGACAGGGTGGGCTCACCCCTCCACTTT
>.|.|TRBJ1-1|TRBV7-6
CASSLRGFNTEAFF
TGTGCCAGCAGCTTGAGGGGGTTTAACACTGAAGCTTTCTTT
>TRBD2|.|TRBJ2-5|TRBV9
CASSTSGSSGETQYF
TGTGCCAGCAGCACTAGCGGGAGTTCGGGAGAGACCCAGTACTTC
>.|.|TRBJ1-1|TRBV6-4
CASSDRGSAEAFF
TGTGCCAGCAGTGACAGGGGTTCCGCTGAAGCTTTCTTT
>.|.|TRBJ1-4|TRBV27
CASSLSRETTNEKLFF
TGTGCCAGCAGTTTATCCCGGGAAACAACTAATGAAAAACTGTTTTTT
>TRBD2|.|TRBJ2-3|TRBV6-1
CASSGTSGGSDTQYF
TGTGCCAGCAGTGGGACTAGCGGGGGGTCGGATACGCAGTATTTT
>TRBD2|.|TRBJ2-1|TRBV7-9
CASIGQGLVFTRSYNEQFF
TGTGCCAGCATAGGGCAGGGACTAGTCTTTACCCGCTCCTACAATGAGCAGTTCTTC
>TRBD1|.|TRBJ2-3|TRBV19
CASRKSGGAGTDTQYF
TGTGCCAGTAGGAAATCAGGGGGCGCGGGCACAGATACGCAGTATTTT
>.|few|TRBJ2-1|TRBV7-9
CATESYNEQFF
TGTGCGACGGAGTCCTACAATGAGCAGTTCTTC
>TRBD2|.|TRBJ2-3|TRBV7-8
CASSRGLAGGLGGTDTQYF
TGTGCCAGCAGCAGAGGACTAGCGGGGGGGCTAGGAGGCACAGATACGCAGTATTTT
>TRBD1|.|TRBJ1-4|TRBV4-1
CASSQDSDRGGEKLFF
TGCGCCAGCAGCCAAGATTCGGACAGGGGAGGAGAAAAACTGTTTTTT
>.|.|TRBJ2-3|TRBV5-4
CASSASITDTQYF
TGTGCCAGCAGCGCGTCTATTACAGATACGCAGTATTTT
>.|.|TRBJ1-5|TRBV27
CASVTALGNQPQHF
TGTGCCAGCGTTACAGCCTTGGGCAATCAGCCCCAGCATTTT
>.|.|TRBJ1-6|TRBV6-1
CASSESARPANSPLHF
TGTGCCAGCAGTGAATCGGCCAGGCCAGCTAATTCACCCCTCCACTTT
>TRBD2|.|TRBJ2-3|TRBV12-5
CASGLTGTSGILISTDTQYF
TGTGCTAGTGGTTTGACTGGGACTAGCGGGATCCTGATTAGCACAGATACGCAGTATTTT
>.|.|TRBJ2-7|TRBV29-1
CSVGLDYEQYF
TGCAGCGTTGGACTTGACTACGAGCAGTACTTC
>TRBD2|.|TRBJ2-7|TRBV6-1
CASSEGLAGFYEQYF
TGTGCCAGCAGTGAGGGACTAGCGGGTTTTTACGAGCAGTACTTC
>TRBD2|.|TRBJ2-7|TRBV5-4
CASSSGLAGGHREQYF
TGTGCCAGCAGCTCTGGACTAGCGGGGGGGCACAGGGAGCAGTACTTC
>TRBD2|.|TRBJ2-3|TRBV7-7
CASSHGGSGGAETDTQYF
TGTGCCAGCAGCCATGGGGGCAGCGGGGGGGCCGAGACAGATACGCAGTATTTT
>TRBD1|.|TRBJ1-5|TRBV19
CASRNNRGQLVNQPQHF
TGTGCCAGTAGGAACAACCGGGGACAGTTGGTCAATCAGCCCCAGCATTTT